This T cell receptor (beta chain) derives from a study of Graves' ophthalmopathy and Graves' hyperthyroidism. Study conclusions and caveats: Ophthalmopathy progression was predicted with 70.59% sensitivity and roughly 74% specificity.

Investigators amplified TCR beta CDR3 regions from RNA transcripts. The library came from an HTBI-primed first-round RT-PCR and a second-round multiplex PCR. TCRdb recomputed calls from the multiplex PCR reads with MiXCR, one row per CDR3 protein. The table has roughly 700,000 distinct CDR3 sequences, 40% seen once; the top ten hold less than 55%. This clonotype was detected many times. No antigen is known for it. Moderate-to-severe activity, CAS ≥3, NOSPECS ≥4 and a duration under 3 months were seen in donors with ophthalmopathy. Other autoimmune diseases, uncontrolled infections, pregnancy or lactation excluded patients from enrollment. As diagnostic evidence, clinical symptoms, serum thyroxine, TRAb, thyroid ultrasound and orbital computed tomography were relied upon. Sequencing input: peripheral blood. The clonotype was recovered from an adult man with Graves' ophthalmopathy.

The CDR3 region is CASSEPDGYTF. The CDR3 DNA sequence: TGTGCCAGCAGCGAGCCGGATGGCTACACCTTC. The chain uses TRBV9 and TRBJ1-2; D not resolved. V was pared by 3 bases and J by 6 bases, with 6 bases between. Germline values: CDR1 SGDLS, CDR2 YYNGEE. The CDR3 covers 11 residues.